This TCR beta chain comes out of a study of OX40 agonist ivuxolimab in advanced cancers. Assay: immunoSEQ multiplex PCR; the TCRdb copy retains only in-frame clones and omits some. The sample yields roughly 60,000 clones, 90% to 95% seen once. Germline CDR1 LNHDA, CDR2 SQIVND (reference sequence). The CDR3 sequence is 16 residues long. V trimming: 6 bases; J trimming: 3 bases; junction bases outside the gene matches: 10. This receptor was obtained from an adult with an advanced solid tumor such as melanoma, head and neck, liver or kidney cancer. The chain joins TRBV19 to TRBJ1-2; 10 bases are shared with TRBD1. Material: CD4+ or CD8+ T cells sorted from blood, obtained in a trial of the OX40 agonist ivuxolimab. The CDR3 bases are TGTGCCAGTAGCCGCGGGACAGGGGATTTGTACTATGGCTACACCTTC. Amino acid sequence: CASSRGTGDLYYGYTF.